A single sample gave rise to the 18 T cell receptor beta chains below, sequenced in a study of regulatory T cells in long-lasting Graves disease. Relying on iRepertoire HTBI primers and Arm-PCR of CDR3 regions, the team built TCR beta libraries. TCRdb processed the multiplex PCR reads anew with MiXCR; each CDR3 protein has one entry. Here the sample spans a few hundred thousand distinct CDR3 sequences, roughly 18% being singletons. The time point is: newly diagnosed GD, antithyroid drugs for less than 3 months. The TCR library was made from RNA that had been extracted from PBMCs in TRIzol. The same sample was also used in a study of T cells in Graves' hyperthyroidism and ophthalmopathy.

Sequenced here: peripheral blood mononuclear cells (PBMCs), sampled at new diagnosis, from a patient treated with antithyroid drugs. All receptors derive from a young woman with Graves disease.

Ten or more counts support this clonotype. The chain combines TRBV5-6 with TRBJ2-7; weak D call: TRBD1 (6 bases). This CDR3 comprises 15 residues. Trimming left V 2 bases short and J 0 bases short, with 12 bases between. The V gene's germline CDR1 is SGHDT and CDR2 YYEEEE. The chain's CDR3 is CASSFDRRSSYEQYF. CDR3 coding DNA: TGTGCCAGCAGCTTTGACAGGAGAAGCTCCTACGAGCAGTACTTC.

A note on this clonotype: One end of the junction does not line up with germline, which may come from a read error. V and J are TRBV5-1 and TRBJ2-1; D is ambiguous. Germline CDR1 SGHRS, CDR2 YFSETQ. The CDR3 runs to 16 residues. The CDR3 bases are TGTGCCAGCAGCTCGTTCATTTTAAGCTCCTACAATGAGCAGTTCTTC. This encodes CASSSFILSSYNEQFF.

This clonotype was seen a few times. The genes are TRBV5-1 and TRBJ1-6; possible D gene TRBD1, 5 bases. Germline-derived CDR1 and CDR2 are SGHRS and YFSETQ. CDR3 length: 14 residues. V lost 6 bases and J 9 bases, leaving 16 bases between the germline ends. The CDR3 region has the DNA TGCGCCAGCAACCGGGACGGAAACCTTTCACCCCTCCACTTT. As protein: CASNRDGNLSPLHF.

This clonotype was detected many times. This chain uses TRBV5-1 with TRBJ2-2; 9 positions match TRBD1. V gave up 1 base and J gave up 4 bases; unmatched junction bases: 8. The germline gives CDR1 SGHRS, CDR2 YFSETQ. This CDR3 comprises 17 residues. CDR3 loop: CASSLWTQGARTGELFF. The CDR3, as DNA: TGCGCCAGCAGCTTGTGGACACAGGGGGCGCGCACCGGGGAGCTGTTTTTT.

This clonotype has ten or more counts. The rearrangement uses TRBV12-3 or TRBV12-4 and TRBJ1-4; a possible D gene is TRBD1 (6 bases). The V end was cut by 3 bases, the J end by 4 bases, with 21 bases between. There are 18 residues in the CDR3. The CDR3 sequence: CASSFARGREMGNEKLFF. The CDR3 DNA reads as TGTGCCAGCAGTTTTGCGAGGGGGAGGGAGATGGGTAATGAAAAACTGTTTTTT.

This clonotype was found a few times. CDR3 DNA: TGTGCCAGTAGTATAGGGGCAAGGACTGAAGCTTTCTTT. Its protein is CASSIGARTEAFF. This sequence joins TRBV19 and TRBJ1-1; D uncertain. Germline loops: CDR1 LNHDA, CDR2 SQIVND (reference sequence). Trimming cost V 1 base and J 5 bases, with 8 bases left between them. This CDR3 region has 13 residues.

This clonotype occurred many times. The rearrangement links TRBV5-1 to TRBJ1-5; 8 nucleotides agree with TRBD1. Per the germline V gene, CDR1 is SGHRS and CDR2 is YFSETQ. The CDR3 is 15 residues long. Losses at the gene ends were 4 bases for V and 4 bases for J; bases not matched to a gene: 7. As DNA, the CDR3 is TGCGCCAGCAGCCCTTCGGACAGGGAAAATCAGCCCCAGCATTTT. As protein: CASSPSDRENQPQHF.

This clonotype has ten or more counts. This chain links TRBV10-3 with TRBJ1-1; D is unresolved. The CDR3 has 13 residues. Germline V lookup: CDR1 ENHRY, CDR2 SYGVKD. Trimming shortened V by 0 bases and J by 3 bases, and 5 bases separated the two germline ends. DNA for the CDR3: TGTGCCATCAGTGAGTCCGGTTACACTGAAGCTTTCTTT. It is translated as CAISESGYTEAFF.

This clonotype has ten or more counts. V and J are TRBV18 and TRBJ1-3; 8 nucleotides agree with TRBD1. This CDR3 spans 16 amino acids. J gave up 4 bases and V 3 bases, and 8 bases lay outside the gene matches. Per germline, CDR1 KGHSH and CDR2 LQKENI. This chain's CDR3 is CASSPVPTGAGNTIYF. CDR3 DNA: TGTGCCAGCTCACCCGTCCCGACAGGGGCAGGAAACACCATATATTTT.

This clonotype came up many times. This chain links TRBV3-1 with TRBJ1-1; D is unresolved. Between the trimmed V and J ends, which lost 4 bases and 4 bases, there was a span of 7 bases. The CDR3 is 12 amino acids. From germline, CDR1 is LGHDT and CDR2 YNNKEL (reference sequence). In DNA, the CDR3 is TGTGCCAGCAGCCGAATCGGCACTGAAGCTTTCTTT. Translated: CASSRIGTEAFF.

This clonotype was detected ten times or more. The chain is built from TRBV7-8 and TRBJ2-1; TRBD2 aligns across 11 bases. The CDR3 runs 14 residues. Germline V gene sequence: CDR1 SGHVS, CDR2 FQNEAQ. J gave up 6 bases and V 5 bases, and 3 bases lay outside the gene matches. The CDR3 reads CASSPSGGPNEQFF. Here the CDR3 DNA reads TGTGCCAGCAGCCCTAGCGGGGGGCCCAATGAGCAGTTCTTC.

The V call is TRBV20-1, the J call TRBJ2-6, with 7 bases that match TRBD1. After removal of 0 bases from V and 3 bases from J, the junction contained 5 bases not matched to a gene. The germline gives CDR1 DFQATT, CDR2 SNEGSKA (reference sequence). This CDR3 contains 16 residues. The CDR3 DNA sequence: TGCAGTGCTAGAGAACGACAGGGAATTGGGGCCAACGTCCTGACTTTC. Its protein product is CSARERQGIGANVLTF.

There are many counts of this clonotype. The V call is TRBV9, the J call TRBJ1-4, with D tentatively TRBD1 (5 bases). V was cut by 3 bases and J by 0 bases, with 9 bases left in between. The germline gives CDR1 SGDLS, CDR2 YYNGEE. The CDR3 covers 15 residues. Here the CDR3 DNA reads TGTGCCAGCAGCGGACGAGGGGCAACTAATGAAAAACTGTTTTTT. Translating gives CASSGRGATNEKLFF.

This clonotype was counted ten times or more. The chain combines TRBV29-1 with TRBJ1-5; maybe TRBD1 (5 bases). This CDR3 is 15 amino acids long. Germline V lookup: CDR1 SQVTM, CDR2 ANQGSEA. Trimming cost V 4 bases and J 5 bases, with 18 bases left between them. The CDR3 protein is CSVGLGEGWDQPQHF. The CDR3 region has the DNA TGCAGCGTTGGGCTAGGGGAAGGGTGGGATCAGCCCCAGCATTTT.

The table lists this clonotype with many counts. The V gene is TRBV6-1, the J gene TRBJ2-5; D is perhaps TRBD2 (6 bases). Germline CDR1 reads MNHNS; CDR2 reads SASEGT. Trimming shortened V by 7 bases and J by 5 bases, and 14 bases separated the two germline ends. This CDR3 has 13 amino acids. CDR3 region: CASTKEAGETQYF. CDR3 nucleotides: TGTGCCAGCACCAAAGAGGCGGGGGAGACCCAGTACTTC.

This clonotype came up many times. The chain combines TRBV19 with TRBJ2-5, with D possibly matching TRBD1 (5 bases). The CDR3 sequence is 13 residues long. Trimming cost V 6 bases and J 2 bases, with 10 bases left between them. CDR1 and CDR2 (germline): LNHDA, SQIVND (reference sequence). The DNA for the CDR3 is TGTGCCAGTAGATCAGGGAATCAAGAGACCCAGTACTTC. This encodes CASRSGNQETQYF.

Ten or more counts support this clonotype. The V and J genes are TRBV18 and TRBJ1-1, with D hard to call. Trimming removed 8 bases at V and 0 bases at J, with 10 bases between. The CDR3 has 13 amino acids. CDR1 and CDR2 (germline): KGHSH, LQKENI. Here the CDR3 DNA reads TGTGCCAGCGCGGACGGTATGAACACTGAAGCTTTCTTT. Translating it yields CASADGMNTEAFF.

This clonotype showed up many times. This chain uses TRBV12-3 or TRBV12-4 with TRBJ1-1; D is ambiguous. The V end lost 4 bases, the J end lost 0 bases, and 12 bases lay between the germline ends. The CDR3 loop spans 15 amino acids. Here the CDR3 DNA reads TGTGCCAGCAGTTCTCGGACCGCTCTGAACACTGAAGCTTTCTTT. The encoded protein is CASSSRTALNTEAFF.